The present entry profiles one T cell receptor (beta chain) with its context. Antigen specificity is unknown. The junction had 2 bases not matched to a gene; V was cut back by 6 bases and J by 4 bases. The CDR3 is made up of 13 amino acids. Germline CDR1 SNHLY, CDR2 FYNNEI. The repertoire was sequenced with immunoSEQ multiplex PCR; TCRdb's copy has only in-frame clones and lacks some. The data hold fewer than 85,000 clones, with about nine tenths observed a single time. Autoimmune disease history or systemic immunosuppression disqualified patients. This sample is part of a study of OX40 agonist ivuxolimab in advanced cancers. Study-wide results and caveats: Also showing low normalized T-cell clonal expansion were some of the nonresponders.

The specimen was CD4+ or CD8+ T cells sorted from blood, collected in a trial of the OX40 agonist ivuxolimab. The J gene is TRBJ1-3, the V gene TRBV2; TRBD1 matches 8 bases. The receptor's source is an adult with an advanced solid tumor such as melanoma, head and neck, liver or kidney cancer. This chain's CDR3 is CASRDREGNTIYF. The CDR3 DNA follows: TGTGCCAGCAGGGACAGGGAAGGAAACACCATATATTTT.